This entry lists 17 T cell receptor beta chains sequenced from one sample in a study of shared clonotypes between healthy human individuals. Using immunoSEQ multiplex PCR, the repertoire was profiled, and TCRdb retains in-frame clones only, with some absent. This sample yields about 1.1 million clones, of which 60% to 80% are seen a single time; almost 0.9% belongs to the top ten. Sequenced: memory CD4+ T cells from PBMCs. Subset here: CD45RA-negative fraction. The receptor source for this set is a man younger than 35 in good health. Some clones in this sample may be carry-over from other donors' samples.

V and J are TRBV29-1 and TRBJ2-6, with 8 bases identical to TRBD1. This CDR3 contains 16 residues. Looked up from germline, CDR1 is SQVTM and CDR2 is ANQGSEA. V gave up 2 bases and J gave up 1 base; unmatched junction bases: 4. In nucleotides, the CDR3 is TGCAGCGTTGAATACAGGGGGAGGTCTGGGGCCAACGTCCTGACTTTC. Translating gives CSVEYRGRSGANVLTF.

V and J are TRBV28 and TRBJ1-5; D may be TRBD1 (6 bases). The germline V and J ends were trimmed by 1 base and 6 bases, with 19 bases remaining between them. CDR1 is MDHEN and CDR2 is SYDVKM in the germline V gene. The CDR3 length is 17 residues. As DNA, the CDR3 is TGTGCCAGCAGTTTATCCCCCCGGAGGCAGGGGCTTCAGCCCCAGCATTTT. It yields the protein CASSLSPRRQGLQPQHF.

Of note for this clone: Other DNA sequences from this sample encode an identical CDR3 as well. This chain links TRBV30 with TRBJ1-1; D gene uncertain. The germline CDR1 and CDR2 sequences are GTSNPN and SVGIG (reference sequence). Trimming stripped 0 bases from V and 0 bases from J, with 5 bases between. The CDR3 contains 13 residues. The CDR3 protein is CAWSVRVNTEAFF. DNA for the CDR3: TGTGCCTGGAGTGTACGAGTGAACACTGAAGCTTTCTTT.

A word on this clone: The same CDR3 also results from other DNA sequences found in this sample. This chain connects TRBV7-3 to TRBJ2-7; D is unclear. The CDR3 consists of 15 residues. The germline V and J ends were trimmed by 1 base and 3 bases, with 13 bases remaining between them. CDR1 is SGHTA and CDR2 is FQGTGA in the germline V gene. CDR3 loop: CASSLNPGQSYEQYF. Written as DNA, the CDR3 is TGTGCCAGCAGCTTAAATCCTGGGCAGAGCTACGAGCAGTACTTC.

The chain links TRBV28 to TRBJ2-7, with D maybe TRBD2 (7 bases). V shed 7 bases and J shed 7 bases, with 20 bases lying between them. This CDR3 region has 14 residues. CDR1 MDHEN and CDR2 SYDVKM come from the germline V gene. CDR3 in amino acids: CASIGGGTALEQYF. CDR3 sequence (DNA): TGTGCCAGCATAGGGGGAGGGACCGCGTTAGAGCAGTACTTC.

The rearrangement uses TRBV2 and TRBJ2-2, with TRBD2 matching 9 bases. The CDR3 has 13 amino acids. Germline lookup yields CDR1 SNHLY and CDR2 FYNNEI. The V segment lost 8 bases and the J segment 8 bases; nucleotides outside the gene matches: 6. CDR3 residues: CASGPSGKGELFF. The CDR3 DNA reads TGTGCCAGCGGGCCTAGCGGGAAGGGGGAGCTGTTTTTT.

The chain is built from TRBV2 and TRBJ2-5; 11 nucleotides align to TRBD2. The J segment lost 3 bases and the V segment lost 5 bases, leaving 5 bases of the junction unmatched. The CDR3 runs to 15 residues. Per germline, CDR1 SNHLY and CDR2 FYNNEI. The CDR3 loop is CASSFGLAGEETQYF. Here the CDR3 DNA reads TGTGCCAGCAGTTTCGGACTAGCGGGCGAAGAGACCCAGTACTTC. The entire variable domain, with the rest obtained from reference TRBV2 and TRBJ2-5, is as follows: EPEVTQTPSHQVTQMGQEVILRCVPISNHLYFYWYRQILGQKVEFLVSFYNNEISEKSEIFDDQFSVERPDGSNFTLKIRSTKLEDSAMYFCASSFGLAGEETQYFGPGTRLLVL.

The CDR3 here is CASSQDLQGMETQYF. The CDR3 DNA reads TGCGCCAGCAGCCAAGATCTCCAGGGGATGGAGACCCAGTACTTC. This chain joins TRBV4-1 and TRBJ2-5, with D perhaps matching TRBD1 (6 bases). V lost 0 bases and J lost 5, with 13 bases in between. Germline assignment: CDR1 MGHRA and CDR2 YSYEKL. CDR3 length: 15 residues.

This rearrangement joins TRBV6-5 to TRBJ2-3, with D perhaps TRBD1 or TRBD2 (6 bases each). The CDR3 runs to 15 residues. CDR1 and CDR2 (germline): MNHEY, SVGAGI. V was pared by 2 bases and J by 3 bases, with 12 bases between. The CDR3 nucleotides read TGTGCCAGCAGTTACCAGGGGAGGAGGACAGATACGCAGTATTTT. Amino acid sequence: CASSYQGRRTDTQYF.

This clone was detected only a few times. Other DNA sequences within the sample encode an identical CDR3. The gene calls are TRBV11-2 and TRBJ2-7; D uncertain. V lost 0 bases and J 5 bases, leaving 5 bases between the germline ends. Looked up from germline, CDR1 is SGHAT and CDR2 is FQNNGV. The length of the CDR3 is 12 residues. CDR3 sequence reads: CASSLDRDEQYF. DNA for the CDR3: TGTGCCAGCAGCTTAGATCGGGACGAGCAGTACTTC.

The CDR3 DNA reads TGTGCCACCAGCATTCCCGGGTCTAGCGGGAGGGTTGAGCAGTTCTTC. It codes for CATSIPGSSGRVEQFF. The J gene is TRBJ2-1, the V gene TRBV15; TRBD2 matches 12 bases. The V gene's germline CDR1 is LNHNV and CDR2 YYDKDF (reference sequence). The CDR3 sequence is 16 residues long. J gave up 9 bases and V 4 bases, and 10 bases lay outside the gene matches. The entire variable domain, with the rest obtained from reference TRBV15 and TRBJ2-1, is as follows: DAMVIQNPRYQVTQFGKPVTLSCSQTLNHNVMYWYQQKSSQAPKLLFHYYDKDFNNEADTPDNFQSRRPNTSFCFLDIRSPGLGDTAMYLCATSIPGSSGRVEQFFGPGTRLTVL.

As DNA, the CDR3 is TGTGCCAGCAGCTTACTGAGTACTAGCGGGAGGGCAATTAATGAGCAGTTCTTC. Its translation is CASSLLSTSGRAINEQFF. The V and J genes are TRBV7-9 and TRBJ2-1; 13 bases fit TRBD2. The CDR3 is made up of 18 amino acids. After removal of 2 bases from V and 7 bases from J, the junction contained 11 bases not matched to a gene. CDR1 SEHNR and CDR2 FQNEAQ come from the germline V gene (reference sequence).

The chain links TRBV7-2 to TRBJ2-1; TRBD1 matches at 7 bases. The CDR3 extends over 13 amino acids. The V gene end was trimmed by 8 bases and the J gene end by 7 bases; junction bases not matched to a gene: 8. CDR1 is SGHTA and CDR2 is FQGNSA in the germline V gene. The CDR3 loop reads CASRYRGVNEQFF. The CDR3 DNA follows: TGTGCCAGCCGATACAGGGGTGTTAATGAGCAGTTCTTC. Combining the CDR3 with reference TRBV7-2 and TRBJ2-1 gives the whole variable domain GAGVSQSPSNKVTEKGKDVELRCDPISGHTALYWYRQSLGQGLEFLIYFQGNSAPDKSGLPSDRFSAERTGGSVSTLTIQRTQQEDSAVYLCASRYRGVNEQFFGPGTRLTVL.

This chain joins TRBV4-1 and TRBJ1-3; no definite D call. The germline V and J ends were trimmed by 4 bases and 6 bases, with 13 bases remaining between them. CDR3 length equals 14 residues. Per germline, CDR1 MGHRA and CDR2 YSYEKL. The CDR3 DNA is TGCGCCAGCAGCCCTTGGATTAGAGAAAACACCATATATTTT. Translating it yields CASSPWIRENTIYF.

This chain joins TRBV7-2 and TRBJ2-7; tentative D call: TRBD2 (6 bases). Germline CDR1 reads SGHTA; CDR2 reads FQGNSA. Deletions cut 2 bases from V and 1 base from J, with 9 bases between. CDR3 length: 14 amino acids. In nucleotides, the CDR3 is TGTGCCAGCAGCTTACGGGGGAGATCCTACGAGCAGTACTTC. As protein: CASSLRGRSYEQYF.

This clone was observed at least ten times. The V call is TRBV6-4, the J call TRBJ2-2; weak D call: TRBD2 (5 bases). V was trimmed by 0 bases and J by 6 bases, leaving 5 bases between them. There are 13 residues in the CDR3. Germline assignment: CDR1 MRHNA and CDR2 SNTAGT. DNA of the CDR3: TGTGCCAGCAGTGACTCGAGGGCCGGGGAGCTGTTTTTT. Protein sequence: CASSDSRAGELFF.

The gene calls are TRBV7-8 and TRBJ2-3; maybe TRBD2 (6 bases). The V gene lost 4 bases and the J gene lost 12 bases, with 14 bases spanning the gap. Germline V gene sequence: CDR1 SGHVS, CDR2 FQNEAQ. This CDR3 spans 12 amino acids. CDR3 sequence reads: CASSSGGITQYF. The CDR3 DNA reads TGTGCCAGCAGCTCCGGCGGGATTACACAGTATTTT.